This T cell receptor (beta chain) is from a study of CD8+ T cells in alopecia areata (dated by TCRdb to the late 2010s). Study-wide context: The treated patients, all with moderate-to-severe alopecia areata, were enrolled in an open-label pilot trial of oral tofacitinib given at 5 to 10 mg twice daily. TCRbeta CDR3 regions were amplified by immunoSEQ multiplex PCR with 35 Vbeta forward and 13 Jbeta reverse primers. Patients on tofacitinib were biopsied at baseline and after 4 and 24 weeks of treatment, and several of the patients also had a later scalp biopsy. On the human side, TCRbeta sequencing was run on scalp tissue and on sorted CD4+ and CD8+ peripheral blood T cells from healthy controls and from alopecia areata patients with either patchy or totalis/universalis disease. For the treated patients, the SALT score, which quantifies what percentage of scalp surface area is affected, served as the measure of disease severity. The study used high-throughput TCRbeta sequencing to examine T cell clonal expansion in alopecia areata, in both the C3H/HeJ mouse model and human patients. RNA was extracted with the PAXgene miRNA kit for fixed scalp, the miRNeasy kit for PBMCs, and the RNeasy kit for mouse skin. Tofacitinib was administered for 6 to 18 months, and 6 months of follow-up off drug were then conducted to assess delayed response and recurrence. Scalp clonality was compared across normal scalp (n=4), patchy alopecia areata scalp (n=8), and alopecia totalis/universalis scalp (n=8). The paper as a whole reports these results and caveats: Shared TCR sequences between patients were less evident than in mice, which may be partly attributable to HLA diversity in the patient population. Unlike mouse skin, which is dominated by gammadelta T cells, normal human skin has resident alphabeta T cells that are also sequenced, and this complicates analysis of the scalp TCR repertoire. Tofacitinib significantly decreased scalp clonality and the number of expanded CD8+ clones among the top 100 scalp clones. Lesional scalp, especially in alopecia totalis/universalis, showed higher clonality and more expanded CD8+ clones than normal scalp, suggesting antigenic drive. Many expanded lesional clones persisted in scalp and blood during tofacitinib treatment, which may partly explain relapse after stopping treatment. Because the treated cohort was small and included a single nonresponder, larger studies are needed to assess links between baseline CD8+ expansion and response.

Points on this clone: The antigen it recognizes is unknown. Per-nucleotide qualities are absent, and no much larger clonotype sits a single base away.

Including the terminal cysteine and phenylalanine, the CDR3 comprises 16 residues. This entry keeps only the CDR3 DNA: 48 bases, framed from base 1. From the germline V gene, CDR1 is LGHNA and CDR2 is YNFKEQ. Trimmed from V: 0 bases; trimmed from J: 8 bases; junction bases lacking a gene match: 11. Library generation was performed with the immunoSEQ multiplex PCR assay. RNA was extracted from all samples and reverse transcribed into cDNA, which served as template for TCR sequencing. SuperScript III was used to make first-strand cDNA, primed with a 2:1 mix of oligo-dT and random hexamers. A synthetic immune receptor repertoire was used to measure amplification bias, and any remaining bias was corrected computationally. Regarding the original processing steps: After raw reads were preprocessed to remove errors, the CDR3 was defined following IMGT conventions as running from the conserved cysteine to phenylalanine. Clonality was calculated as 1 minus Shannon entropy normalized by log2 of the number of productive unique TCRs. CD4 or CD8 identity of scalp clones was inferred by cross-referencing scalp TCRbeta sequences with sorted blood CD4 and CD8 repertoires. TCRdb's version of the immuneACCESS table is confined to in-frame rearrangements and falls short of the full clone set. An unresolved V gene accounts for under half of the shortfall where checked; the remainder is of unknown origin. Clone size and V and J calls were adopted from that table, with D and trimming inferred from the DNA. The sample contains 95,000 to 110,000 clones, 84% of them found a single time. Jointly, the top ten make up 24% of the sample.

This specimen's time point label, interpreted: around 22 weeks on oral tofacitinib. Read against the paper, the sample's treatment or condition label means: oral pan-JAK inhibitor, 5-10 mg twice daily. Lesional scalp punch biopsies and peripheral blood were collected from alopecia areata patients. PBMCs were isolated by density centrifugation and stained for CD3, CD4 and CD8, after which CD4+ and CD8+ T cells were sorted on a FACSAria. The sample in question was CD8+ T cells sorted from blood, obtained at week 24, from a patient treated with tofacitinib. In this chain, TRBV4-2 is recombined with TRBJ2-3; 7 central bases correspond to TRBD2. The TCR sequence derives from a human donor with alopecia areata. The nucleotides read TGTGCCAGCAGCCAAGACGAAGCTAGCTCGGGGGGTACGCAGTATTTT. It encodes CASSQDEASSGGTQYF.